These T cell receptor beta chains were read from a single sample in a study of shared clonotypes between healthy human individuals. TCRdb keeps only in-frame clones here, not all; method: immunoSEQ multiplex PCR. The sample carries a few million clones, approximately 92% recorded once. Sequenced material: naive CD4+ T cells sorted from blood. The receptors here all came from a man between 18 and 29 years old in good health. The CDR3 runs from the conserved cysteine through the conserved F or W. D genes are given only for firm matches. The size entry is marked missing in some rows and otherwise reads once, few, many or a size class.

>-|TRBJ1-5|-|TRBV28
TGTGCCAGCAACCTCCCGGGGGGTAGCAATCAGCCCCAGCATTTT
CASNLPGGSNQPQHF
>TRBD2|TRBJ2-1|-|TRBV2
TGTGCCAGCAGTGTAGCGGGGGGGAGCAATGAGCAGTTCTTC
CASSVAGGSNEQFF
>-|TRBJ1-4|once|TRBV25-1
TGTGCCAGCAGCAGCGGGGGGCGTAATGAAAAACTGTTTTTT
CASSSGGRNEKLFF
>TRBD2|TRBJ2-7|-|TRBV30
TGTGCCTGGAGTCGGGGGGGTACCCCGAGATCCTACGAGCAGTACTTC
CAWSRGGTPRSYEQYF
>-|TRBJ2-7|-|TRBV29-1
TGCAGCGTTATGGGCTCCTACGAGCAGTACTTC
CSVMGSYEQYF
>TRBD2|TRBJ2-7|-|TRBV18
TGTGCCAGCTCACCAACGCCTGGGACTAGTGATGGCTACGAGCAGTACTTC
CASSPTPGTSDGYEQYF
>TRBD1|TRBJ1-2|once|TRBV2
TGTGCCAGCAGTGAGGATGTGGACAGGGGTTATGGCTACACCTTC
CASSEDVDRGYGYTF
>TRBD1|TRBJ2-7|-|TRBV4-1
TGCGCCAGCAGCCAAGCAAGGGTTCGGGGACAGGACTCGACCTACGAGCAGTACTTC
CASSQARVRGQDSTYEQYF
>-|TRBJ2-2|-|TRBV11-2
TGTGCCAGCAGCACCCCCGCCTACACCGGGGAGCTGTTTTTT
CASSTPAYTGELFF
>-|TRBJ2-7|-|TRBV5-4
TGTGCCAGCAGCTTGGTTCCAGAGACTTCCTACGAGCAGTACTTC
CASSLVPETSYEQYF
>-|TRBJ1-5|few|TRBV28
TGTGCCAGCAGAAAAAGCAATCAGCCCCAGCATTTT
CASRKSNQPQHF
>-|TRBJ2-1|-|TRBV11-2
TGTGCCAGCAGCTTAGCGTCCGGGCAGTTCTTC
CASSLASGQFF
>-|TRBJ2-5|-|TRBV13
TGTGCCAGCAGCTTTCAGCTAGCGGAGACCCAGTACTTC
CASSFQLAETQYF
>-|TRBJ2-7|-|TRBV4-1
TGCGCCAGCAGCCAAGAGGCCATCAGCTCCTACGAGCAGTACTTC
CASSQEAISSYEQYF
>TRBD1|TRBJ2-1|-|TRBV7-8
TGTGCCAGCAGCCCAAGACAGGGGGCCTCCTACAATGAGCAGTTCTTC
CASSPRQGASYNEQFF
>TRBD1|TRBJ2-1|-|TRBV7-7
TGTGCTAGCAGCTTAGGGACAGGGGGGGTCTACAATGAGCAGTTCTTC
CASSLGTGGVYNEQFF
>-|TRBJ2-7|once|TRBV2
TGTGCCGGCAGCTCCTGGACAGAGTACTACGAGCAGTACTTC
CAGSSWTEYYEQYF
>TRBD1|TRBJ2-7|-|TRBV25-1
TGTGCCAGCAGTGAAGGGGGCAGGGGGCAGGCCGAGCAGTACTTC
CASSEGGRGQAEQYF
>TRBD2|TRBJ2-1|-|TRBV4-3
TGCGCCAGCAGCCAAGATCGGGCTAGCGGGGCCTACAATGAGCAGTTCTTC
CASSQDRASGAYNEQFF
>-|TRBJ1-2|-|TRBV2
TGTGCCAGGTCGGACACAGTGAACTATGGCTACACCTTC
CARSDTVNYGYTF
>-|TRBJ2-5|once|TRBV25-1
TGTGCCAGCAGCCTTCTTCGGCCTTCCCAGGGAGAGACCCAGTACTTC
CASSLLRPSQGETQYF
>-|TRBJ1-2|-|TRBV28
TGTGCCAGCAGTTCCCGACAGACTGGCTACACCTTC
CASSSRQTGYTF
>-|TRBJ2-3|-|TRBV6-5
TGTGCCAGCAGCCTCGGACAGCCGTTCACAGATACGCAGTATTTT
CASSLGQPFTDTQYF
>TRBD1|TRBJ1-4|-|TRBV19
TGTGCCAGTAGCCCTAGGACAGGGTATGAAAAACTGTTTTTT
CASSPRTGYEKLFF
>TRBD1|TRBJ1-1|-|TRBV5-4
TGTGCCAGCAGCTCAAAAGGGACAGGGAAGACTGAAGCTTTCTTT
CASSSKGTGKTEAFF
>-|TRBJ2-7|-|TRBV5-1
TGCGCCAGCAGCTTGGGACCAGGGAGCTCCTACGAGCAGTACTTC
CASSLGPGSSYEQYF
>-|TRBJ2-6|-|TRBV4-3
TGCGCCAGCAGCCAAGCCGGATTCGCATCCGGGGCCAACGTCCTGACTTTC
CASSQAGFASGANVLTF
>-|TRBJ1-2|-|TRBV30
TGTGCCTGGAGTGTCTCCGAGTTCGGGACAAAAGAAAAGCGTGATGGCTACACCTTC
CAWSVSEFGTKEKRDGYTF
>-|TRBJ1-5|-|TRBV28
TGTGCCAGCATCCCCGGCCCATTAGTCAGCAATCAGCCCCAGCATTTT
CASIPGPLVSNQPQHF
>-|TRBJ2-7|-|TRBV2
TGTGCCAGCAGTGACGGCGAGCAGTACTTC
CASSDGEQYF
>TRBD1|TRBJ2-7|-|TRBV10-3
TGTGCCATCAGTGAGTCCCCGGACAGGGGGCGGTCATTCTTCTACGAGCAGTACTTC
CAISESPDRGRSFFYEQYF
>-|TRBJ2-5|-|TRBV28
TGTGCCAGCAGTTTCACGGGGTACCAAGAGACCCAGTACTTC
CASSFTGYQETQYF
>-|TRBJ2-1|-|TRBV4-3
TGCGCCAGCAGCCAAGAACAGTATTCCTACAATGAGCAGTTCTTC
CASSQEQYSYNEQFF
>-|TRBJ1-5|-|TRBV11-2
TGTGCCAGCAGCTTAGCCGGGGGCGTACAGCCCCAGCATTTT
CASSLAGGVQPQHF
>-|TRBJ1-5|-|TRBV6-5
TGTGCCAGCAGTTCTCAAATTGGAGCGGGAGATCAGCCCCAGCATTTT
CASSSQIGAGDQPQHF
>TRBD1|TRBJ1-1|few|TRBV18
TGTGCCAGCTCACCACTGACAGGGATGACTGAAGCTTTCTTT
CASSPLTGMTEAFF
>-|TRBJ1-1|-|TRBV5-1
TGCGCCAGCAGCTTGGGGGTGGGGAGGACTGAAGCTTTCTTT
CASSLGVGRTEAFF
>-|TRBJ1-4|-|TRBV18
TGTGCCAGCTCACCAAAAACAGGAAGTGCAACTAATGAAAAACTGTTTTTT
CASSPKTGSATNEKLFF
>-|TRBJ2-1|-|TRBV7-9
TGTGCCAGCAGCTCGGGCAGGCGGGACAATGAGCAGTTCTTC
CASSSGRRDNEQFF
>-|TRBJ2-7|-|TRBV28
TGTGCCAGCAGTTTAGAAAGGCTCGGGGGATTAATCTCCTACGAGCAGTACTTC
CASSLERLGGLISYEQYF
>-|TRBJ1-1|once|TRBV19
TGTGCCAGTAGTATAGCTTTTTCCCCTGAAGCTTTCTTT
CASSIAFSPEAFF
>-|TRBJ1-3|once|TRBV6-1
TGTGCCAGCAGTGACCAGTACTCTGGAAACACCATATATTTT
CASSDQYSGNTIYF